The rows below give T cell receptor beta chains drawn from one sample of a study of CD8+ T cells in alopecia areata. Sequencing used immunoSEQ multiplex PCR; TCRdb keeps in-frame clones, though not all of them. This sample carries 200,000 or so clones, approximately 52% of them seen once, and the ten largest clones take less than 0.6%. This specimen was CD4+ T cells sorted from blood, taken at week 0. Receptor source: a human donor with alopecia areata. CDR3s include the opening cysteine and the closing phenylalanine or tryptophan. D genes are given only for firm matches. A row's size may be missing; if present it is once, few, many or a size class.

V gene	D gene	clone size	J gene	CDR3 protein	CDR3 DNA
TRBV10-3	TRBD2	few	TRBJ2-1	CAISILAGQQFF	TGTGCCATCAGTATACTAGCGGGACAGCAGTTCTTC
TRBV15	.	.	TRBJ2-7	CATSREFTGSSYEQYF	TGTGCCACCAGCAGAGAATTCACAGGGAGCTCCTACGAGCAGTACTTC
TRBV2	TRBD2	.	TRBJ2-7	CASSEVGGRNWQYF	TGTGCCAGCAGTGAAGTGGGCGGGAGGAATTGGCAGTACTTC
TRBV9	.	.	TRBJ2-6	CASSPRGANVLTF	TGTGCCAGCAGCCCGCGTGGGGCCAACGTCCTGACTTTC
TRBV29-1	.	.	TRBJ1-2	CSSRGGYDYGYTF	TGCAGCTCGAGGGGGGGATATGACTATGGCTACACCTTC
TRBV5-6	.	once	TRBJ2-2	CASSLIGRLNTGELFF	TGTGCCAGCAGCTTGATTGGGCGGCTGAACACCGGGGAGCTGTTTTTT
TRBV29-1	.	.	TRBJ2-3	CSVGPGSTDTQYF	TGCAGCGTGGGGCCGGGGAGCACAGATACGCAGTATTTT
TRBV23-1	.	few	TRBJ2-4	CASSQSDTLAKNIQYF	TGCGCCAGCAGTCAATCGGACACCCTAGCCAAAAACATTCAGTACTTC
TRBV18	.	.	TRBJ1-1	CASSPPTRAANTEAFF	TGTGCCAGCTCACCACCGACGAGGGCAGCGAACACTGAAGCTTTCTTT
TRBV6-1	.	.	TRBJ2-3	CASIPGSTDTQYF	TGTGCCAGCATTCCCGGTAGCACAGATACGCAGTATTTT
TRBV28	.	few	TRBJ2-7	CASSLGAGATYEQYF	TGTGCCAGCAGTTTAGGTGCGGGGGCAACCTACGAGCAGTACTTC
TRBV7-2	.	once	TRBJ2-1	CASSIGQLYNEQFF	TGTGCCAGCAGCATCGGACAGCTATACAATGAGCAGTTCTTC
TRBV6-5	.	.	TRBJ2-7	CASSYSRDGPYEQYF	TGTGCCAGCAGTTACTCTCGGGACGGACCATACGAGCAGTACTTC
TRBV30	.	.	TRBJ2-2	CAWRGYTGELFF	TGTGCCTGGAGAGGCTACACCGGGGAGCTGTTTTTT
TRBV29-1	TRBD1	.	TRBJ1-1	CSAGDRGDTEAFF	TGCAGCGCAGGGGACAGGGGCGACACTGAAGCTTTCTTT
TRBV29-1	.	few	TRBJ2-1	CSVASFPVGATNEQFF	TGCAGCGTTGCTTCCTTTCCAGTAGGGGCAACAAATGAGCAGTTCTTC
TRBV30	TRBD1	.	TRBJ1-2	CAWRTGSENGYTF	TGTGCCTGGAGGACAGGGAGTGAAAATGGCTACACCTTC
TRBV5-1	.	.	TRBJ2-3	CASSLPVLSAGDTQYF	TGCGCCAGCAGCCTGCCCGTATTATCCGCGGGGGATACGCAGTATTTT
TRBV9	.	.	TRBJ2-3	CASSVRDGYTDTQYF	TGTGCCAGCAGCGTTCGGGACGGCTACACAGATACGCAGTATTTT
TRBV7-2	.	.	TRBJ2-3	CASSFGGGTDTQYF	TGTGCCAGCAGTTTTGGCGGAGGGACAGATACGCAGTATTTT
TRBV5-1	TRBD1	.	TRBJ2-1	CASSFPGTGSGEQFF	TGCGCCAGCAGCTTTCCCGGGACAGGGTCGGGCGAGCAGTTCTTC
TRBV5-1	.	.	TRBJ2-7	CASSGDGTYEQYF	TGCGCCAGCAGCGGGGACGGTACCTACGAGCAGTACTTC
TRBV5-5	TRBD1	few	TRBJ2-7	CASSWPLRGLGEQYF	TGTGCCAGCAGCTGGCCCCTCAGGGGGCTTGGCGAGCAGTACTTC
TRBV7-2	.	few	TRBJ2-1	CASSLLPSNSYNEQFF	TGTGCCAGCAGCTTACTTCCAAGCAACTCCTACAATGAGCAGTTCTTC
TRBV4-1	.	.	TRBJ1-2	CASSQDSGGTNYGYTF	TGCGCCAGCAGCCAAGATTCCGGCGGAACTAACTATGGCTACACCTTC
TRBV30	.	few	TRBJ1-5	CAWSLDSNQPQHF	TGTGCCTGGAGTCTTGACAGCAATCAGCCCCAGCATTTT
TRBV27	.	.	TRBJ1-1	CASSLLKRAAKGTEAFF	TGTGCCAGCAGTTTACTGAAACGGGCAGCGAAGGGAACTGAAGCTTTCTTT
TRBV6-6	.	.	TRBJ1-1	CASTLTVNTEAFF	TGTGCCAGCACCCTGACAGTGAACACTGAAGCTTTCTTT
TRBV9	.	.	TRBJ1-3	CASSVFGEFGTIYF	TGTGCCAGCAGCGTTTTCGGGGAATTTGGCACCATATATTTT
TRBV7-6	TRBD2	few	TRBJ2-3	CASSLELAGGKEYF	TGTGCCAGCAGCTTAGAGCTAGCGGGAGGTAAAGAGTATTTT
TRBV5-1	TRBD1	.	TRBJ1-5	CASSETGAYSNQPQHF	TGCGCCAGCAGCGAAACAGGGGCCTATAGCAATCAGCCCCAGCATTTT
TRBV4-1	TRBD2	.	TRBJ2-1	CASSQSGVGDNEQFF	TGCGCCAGCAGCCAGAGCGGGGTAGGGGACAATGAGCAGTTCTTC
TRBV7-9	TRBD1	few	TRBJ2-5	CASSRPGQGFQETQYF	TGTGCCAGCAGCCGGCCGGGACAGGGATTCCAAGAGACCCAGTACTTC
TRBV2	.	.	TRBJ1-2	CASGLRGGYTF	TGTGCCAGCGGACTACGGGGCGGCTACACCTTC
TRBV30	TRBD1	.	TRBJ1-4	CAWSDQGQRSGKLFF	TGTGCCTGGAGTGACCAGGGACAGAGGAGTGGAAAACTGTTTTTT
TRBV19	.	.	TRBJ1-2	CASTPASPGDYGYTF	TGTGCCAGTACCCCAGCCTCGCCCGGGGACTATGGCTACACCTTC
TRBV27	.	few	TRBJ1-6	CASSPRTEPLHF	TGTGCCAGCAGTCCACGGACAGAACCCCTCCACTTT
TRBV7-2	TRBD1	.	TRBJ2-1	CASVELGQTYNEQFF	TGTGCCAGCGTCGAGTTGGGACAGACCTACAATGAGCAGTTCTTC
TRBV5-4	TRBD1	.	TRBJ2-3	CASSLEGGVTDTQYF	TGTGCCAGCAGCTTGGAAGGGGGCGTCACAGATACGCAGTATTTT
TRBV6-1	TRBD1	.	TRBJ2-1	CASRRQGSQYNEQFF	TGTGCCAGCAGAAGACAGGGATCCCAATACAATGAGCAGTTCTTC
TRBV7-9	TRBD1	.	TRBJ1-1	CASNRTPDRAGNEAFF	TGTGCCAGCAATCGGACCCCGGACAGGGCTGGGAATGAAGCTTTCTTT
TRBV5-1	TRBD1	.	TRBJ1-2	CASSTDRINGYTF	TGCGCCAGCAGCACGGACAGGATCAACGGCTACACCTTC
TRBV30	TRBD1	.	TRBJ2-6	CAWNPGGSAGANVLTF	TGTGCCTGGAACCCAGGGGGTTCTGCTGGGGCCAACGTCCTGACTTTC
TRBV5-4	TRBD1	.	TRBJ2-7	CASSEGTGFYEQYF	TGTGCCAGCAGCGAGGGGACAGGCTTCTACGAGCAGTACTTC
TRBV28	TRBD2	.	TRBJ2-3	CASSLRRVSGNTQYF	TGTGCCAGCAGTTTAAGGAGAGTTAGCGGGAATACGCAGTATTTT
TRBV29-1	.	.	TRBJ2-1	CSVQDRGLYNEQFF	TGCAGCGTCCAGGACCGGGGCCTCTACAATGAGCAGTTCTTC
TRBV2	.	few	TRBJ1-1	CASSGQENTEAFF	TGTGCCAGCAGTGGACAGGAGAACACTGAAGCTTTCTTT
TRBV30	.	.	TRBJ2-3	CAWSWEPRQPSTQYF	TGTGCCTGGAGTTGGGAGCCCCGACAGCCCAGTACGCAGTATTTT
TRBV27	.	.	TRBJ2-6	CASSTEGGIGANVLTF	TGTGCCAGCAGCACAGAAGGGGGAATTGGGGCCAACGTCCTGACTTTC
TRBV7-8	.	.	TRBJ1-1	CASSSSRWDTEAFF	TGTGCCAGCAGCTCCTCCCGGTGGGACACTGAAGCTTTCTTT
TRBV2	.	.	TRBJ1-4	CASSLGDTGFF	TGTGCCAGCAGCCTAGGGGACACTGGGTTTTTT
TRBV11-2	.	few	TRBJ1-2	CASSLQGTPNYGYTF	TGTGCCAGCAGCTTACAGGGCACCCCAAACTATGGCTACACCTTC
TRBV10-1	.	.	TRBJ1-1	CASLSEAFF	TGCGCCAGCCTTAGTGAAGCTTTCTTT
TRBV5-4	.	.	TRBJ1-1	CASSLNWGMNTEAFF	TGTGCCAGCAGCTTGAACTGGGGGATGAACACTGAAGCTTTCTTT
TRBV18	.	.	TRBJ2-3	CASSPRDWNTDTQYF	TGTGCCAGCTCACCACGGGACTGGAACACAGATACGCAGTATTTT
TRBV2	.	many	TRBJ1-3	CASSFLIAGNTIYF	TGTGCCAGCAGCTTTCTGATCGCTGGAAACACCATATATTTT
TRBV2	TRBD1	.	TRBJ1-4	CASSELQGASEKLFF	TGTGCCAGCAGTGAACTTCAGGGGGCAAGCGAAAAACTGTTTTTT
TRBV18	.	.	TRBJ1-1	CASSPPGRPMNTEAFF	TGTGCCAGCTCACCACCGGGCAGACCAATGAACACTGAAGCTTTCTTT
TRBV5-4	.	few	TRBJ2-3	CASNRVGALGDTQYF	TGTGCCAGCAATCGGGTGGGGGCGCTGGGAGATACGCAGTATTTT